The next 29 T cell receptor beta chains were all read from a single sample in a study of T cell responses to AZD1222 COVID-19 vaccine. Assay used: immunoSEQ multiplex PCR; TCRdb lists only in-frame clones, some missing. The sample shows about 150,000 clones, over 80% of them seen only once. Sequenced material: peripheral blood, taken 28 days after the second AZD1222 dose. The receptors shown here come from an adult who received the AZD1222 COVID-19 vaccine.

This clone showed up just once. The chain carries TRBV7-9 and TRBJ2-1; 8 bases fit TRBD2. With 5 bases clipped from V and 5 bases from J, the junction kept 8 bases outside the gene matches. This CDR3 is built from 15 residues. In germline, CDR1 is SEHNR, CDR2 FQNEAQ (reference sequence). The DNA of the CDR3 is TGTGCCAGCAGCCCACGTGGTAGCGGGAACAATGAGCAGTTCTTC. Translation gives CASSPRGSGNNEQFF.

The chain recombines TRBV9 with TRBJ2-5, with D unresolved. Germline V gene lookup returns CDR1 SGDLS and CDR2 YYNGEE. Trimming left V 3 bases short and J 1 base short, with 13 bases between. The CDR3 covers 15 residues. The CDR3 loop reads CASSARGAPQETQYF. CDR3 bases: TGTGCCAGCAGCGCCCGTGGAGCGCCCCAAGAGACCCAGTACTTC.

J is TRBJ1-2 and V is TRBV10-3, with D possibly being TRBD1 (5 bases). Trimming removed 9 bases from V and 5 bases from J, with 10 bases in between. The germline CDR1 and CDR2 sequences are ENHRY and SYGVKD. This CDR3 has 11 amino acids. This chain's CDR3 is CAIQGGYGYTF. The CDR3 nucleotides read TGTGCCATTCAGGGAGGTTATGGCTACACCTTC.

The rearrangement joins TRBV6-5 to TRBJ2-2, with D perhaps matching TRBD1 or TRBD2 (5 bases each). The V end lost 6 bases, the J end lost 2 bases, and 10 bases lay between the germline ends. CDR3 length equals 14 residues. Germline V lookup: CDR1 MNHEY, CDR2 SVGAGI. The chain's CDR3 is CASRSGTNTGELFF. The CDR3 bases are TGTGCCAGCAGATCCGGGACCAACACCGGGGAGCTGTTTTTT.

This clone was picked up one time. The chain joins TRBV9 to TRBJ2-2; D uncertain. Germline assignment: CDR1 SGDLS and CDR2 YYNGEE. With 3 bases removed from V and 1 base from J, the gap between germline ends came to 7 bases. CDR3 length equals 14 residues. In nucleotides, the CDR3 is TGTGCCAGCAGCGCCCTTTTGAACACCGGGGAGCTGTTTTTT. Amino acid sequence: CASSALLNTGELFF.

The J gene is TRBJ2-1, the V gene TRBV7-2; 13 bases line up with TRBD2. The germline CDR1 and CDR2 sequences are SGHTA and FQGNSA. This CDR3 spans 15 amino acids. Trimming at V came to 5 bases and at J to 6 bases, leaving 4 bases not matched to a gene. The CDR3 DNA reads TGTGCCAGCAGCCTGACTAGCGGGAGGTTCAATGAGCAGTTCTTC. Protein sequence: CASSLTSGRFNEQFF.

In this sample, this clone turned up once. The V and J genes are TRBV6-2 or TRBV6-3 and TRBJ1-5, with D hard to call. From germline, CDR1 is MNHEY and CDR2 SVGEGT. This CDR3 has 15 amino acids. V gave up 6 bases and J gave up 7 bases, with 19 bases separating them. CDR3 in amino acids: CASSNERANLQPQHF. The CDR3 nucleotides are TGTGCCAGCAGCAACGAGAGGGCCAATCTCCAGCCCCAGCATTTT.

The chain links TRBV6-5 to TRBJ2-1, with 10 bases fitting TRBD2. After removal of 2 bases from V and 0 bases from J, the junction contained 1 base not matched to a gene. CDR3 length equals 16 residues. Germline V lookup: CDR1 MNHEY, CDR2 SVGAGI. CDR3 region: CASSYASGSSYNEQFF. For the CDR3, the DNA is TGTGCCAGCAGTTACGCTAGCGGGAGCTCCTACAATGAGCAGTTCTTC.

This clone was found a few times. This rearrangement joins TRBV7-2 to TRBJ2-7, with D tentatively TRBD2 (7 bases). Germline V gives CDR1 SGHTA, CDR2 FQGNSA. The CDR3 loop spans 15 amino acids. Trimming left V 5 bases short and J 4 bases short, with 18 bases between. Here the CDR3 reads CASSPRGGRWYEQYF. CDR3 coding DNA: TGTGCCAGCAGCCCAAGGGGGGGGCGCTGGTACGAGCAGTACTTC.

The chain links TRBV30 to TRBJ1-5; D remains ambiguous. V shed 0 bases and J shed 6 bases, with 12 bases lying between them. The CDR3 runs 14 residues. The germline gives CDR1 GTSNPN, CDR2 SVGIG (reference sequence). The CDR3 sequence is CAWSVGTLGQPQHF. Here the CDR3 DNA reads TGTGCCTGGAGTGTGGGAACATTAGGTCAGCCCCAGCATTTT.

The chain is built from TRBV7-9 and TRBJ2-1; possibly TRBD1 or TRBD2 for D (5 bases each). Germline loops: CDR1 SEHNR, CDR2 FQNEAQ (reference sequence). The CDR3 is 16 amino acids. The V end lost 1 base, the J end lost 9 bases, and 19 bases lay between the germline ends. CDR3 in amino acids: CASSLVGRLAGGEQFF. The CDR3 DNA reads TGTGCCAGCAGCTTAGTGGGGCGCCTAGCCGGTGGTGAGCAGTTCTTC.

The rearrangement links TRBV19 to TRBJ1-4; TRBD1 might be the D (6 bases). This CDR3 spans 13 amino acids. The germline gives CDR1 LNHDA, CDR2 SQIVND (reference sequence). Trimming took off 4 bases at V and 5 bases at J, with 8 bases between the two ends. CDR3 in DNA: TGTGCCAGTAGTACCCAGGGGAATGAAAAACTGTTTTTT. Residues: CASSTQGNEKLFF.

This rearrangement joins TRBV2 to TRBJ2-1, with D hard to call. Trimming removed 4 bases from V and 5 bases from J, with 21 bases in between. CDR3 size: 17 residues. The germline CDR1 and CDR2 sequences are SNHLY and FYNNEI. CDR3 protein: CASSGRHSLSSNNEQFF. The DNA of the CDR3 is TGTGCCAGCAGTGGGAGACATTCTCTTAGCTCAAACAATGAGCAGTTCTTC.

V and J are TRBV7-3 and TRBJ2-7; D not resolved. The germline V and J ends were trimmed by 5 bases and 3 bases, with 26 bases remaining between them. The germline V gene encodes CDR1 SGHTA and CDR2 FQGTGA. The CDR3 is 18 amino acids. CDR3 loop: CASSARPSTYRTLYEQYF. The CDR3 coding sequence is TGTGCCAGCAGCGCCCGACCCTCCACTTACCGTACCCTCTACGAGCAGTACTTC.

The chain links TRBV19 to TRBJ1-5, with TRBD1 as a possible D gene (6 bases). CDR1 LNHDA and CDR2 SQIVND come from the germline V gene (reference sequence). This CDR3 has 15 residues. V dropped 7 bases and J dropped 0 bases, with 13 bases sitting between them. The CDR3 region has the DNA TGTGCCAGTATGATACAGGGCATTAGCAATCAGCCCCAGCATTTT. It encodes CASMIQGISNQPQHF.

To note about this clone: The same CDR3 is also encoded by other DNA sequences in this sample. The gene calls are TRBV28 and TRBJ1-2; unclear D gene. The CDR3 is 13 amino acids. The V gene lost 6 bases and the J gene lost 2 bases, with 10 bases spanning the gap. Germline V gene sequence: CDR1 MDHEN, CDR2 SYDVKM. The CDR3 DNA follows: TGTGCCAGCAGCTTGGACGGGAACTATGGCTACACCTTC. Translated, it gives CASSLDGNYGYTF.

In nucleotides, the CDR3 is TGTGCCAGCTCACCGGTAGTTAGCAATCAGCCCCAGCATTTT. Translated: CASSPVVSNQPQHF. J is TRBJ1-5 and V is TRBV18, with D uncertain. From germline, CDR1 is KGHSH and CDR2 LQKENI. The CDR3 has 14 amino acids. The ends were cut back, 3 bases at V and 0 bases at J, with 6 bases in the middle.

The chain joins TRBV28 to TRBJ1-3; TRBD1 aligns across 11 bases. Germline V CDR1 and CDR2: MDHEN, SYDVKM. The V gene end was trimmed by 6 bases and the J gene end by 5 bases; junction bases not matched to a gene: 3. The CDR3 consists of 14 residues. The CDR3 nucleotides read TGTGCCAGCAGGGGGACAGGGGGACGAAACACCATATATTTT. Translation gives CASRGTGGRNTIYF.

V usage is TRBV6-1 and J usage is TRBJ1-2, with D tentatively TRBD1 (6 bases). This CDR3 is 11 amino acids long. CDR1 and CDR2 (germline): MNHNS, SASEGT. CDR3 coding DNA: TGTGGGACAGCCGGTGACTATGGCTACACCTTC. Amino acid sequence: CGTAGDYGYTF.

The chain uses TRBV7-2 and TRBJ2-1, with a tentative D call TRBD2 (5 bases). The CDR3 sequence is 13 residues long. Trimming removed 0 bases at V and 7 bases at J, with 7 bases between. Germline-derived CDR1 and CDR2 are SGHTA and FQGNSA. The CDR3 sequence is CASSLARGNEQFF. CDR3 in DNA: TGTGCCAGCAGCTTAGCAAGAGGGAATGAGCAGTTCTTC.

The chain joins TRBV19 to TRBJ1-5; possibly TRBD1 for D (5 bases). The CDR3 has 13 residues. CDR1 LNHDA and CDR2 SQIVND come from the germline V gene (reference sequence). The V and J ends lost 10 bases and 4 bases respectively, with 14 bases between them. CDR3 residues: CATTDRLNQPQHF. Written as DNA, the CDR3 is TGTGCCACTACAGACAGATTAAATCAGCCCCAGCATTTT.

This chain connects TRBV18 to TRBJ1-5; D might be TRBD1 (5 bases). The CDR3 is 15 residues long. V was shortened by 3 bases and J by 5 bases, with 14 bases between the two germline ends. Germline-derived CDR1 and CDR2 are KGHSH and LQKENI. CDR3 sequence (DNA): TGTGCCAGCTCACCTTTTCAGACAGACCATCAGCCCCAGCATTTT. Amino acid sequence: CASSPFQTDHQPQHF.

This clone is medium-sized within its sample. This chain joins TRBV6-6 and TRBJ2-1, with 8 bases that match TRBD2. This CDR3 has 14 amino acids. Germline V gene sequence: CDR1 MNHNY, CDR2 SVGAGI (reference sequence). The ends lost 7 bases at V and 2 bases at J; junction bases unmatched: 4. The DNA for the CDR3 is TGTGCCAGCACCTTAGCGGGACCCTACAATGAGCAGTTCTTC. This translates into CASTLAGPYNEQFF.

The genes are TRBV11-2 and TRBJ2-5; no clear D. The CDR3 covers 15 residues. Germline CDR1 is SGHAT and CDR2 is FQNNGV. The germline V and J ends were trimmed by 1 base and 2 bases, with 11 bases remaining between them. This CDR3 is CASSLAAPLQETQYF. CDR3 DNA: TGTGCCAGCAGCTTAGCCGCACCCCTTCAAGAGACCCAGTACTTC. The entire variable domain, with the rest obtained from reference TRBV11-2 and TRBJ2-5, is as follows: EAGVAQSPRYKIIEKRQSVAFWCNPISGHATLYWYQQILGQGPKLLIQFQNNGVVDDSQLPKDRFSAERLKGVDSTLKIQPAKLEDSAVYLCASSLAAPLQETQYFGPGTRLLVL.

As concerns this clone: One end of the junction is discordant with germline, which a read error may explain. The CDR3 loop reads CASTHNQKLFF. The CDR3 nucleotides are TGTGCCAGCACCCATAATCAAAAACTGTTTTTT. The chain uses TRBV28 and TRBJ1-4; D gene unclear. Looked up from germline, CDR1 is MDHEN and CDR2 is SYDVKM. This CDR3 is built from 11 residues.

As to this clone: Being one base from a much bigger clone, this may be a read error. The chain couples TRBV7-9 to TRBJ2-3; D is uncertain. CDR1 SEHNR and CDR2 FQNEAQ come from the germline V gene (reference sequence). Trimming stripped 5 bases from V and 1 base from J, with 4 bases between. The CDR3 spans 12 residues. In DNA, the CDR3 is TGTGCCAGCAGCCCCGGCACAGATACGCAGTATTTT. As protein: CASSPGTDTQYF.

V usage is TRBV10-3 and J usage is TRBJ2-7; TRBD2 agrees at 13 bases. Unmatched junction bases numbered 9, after V lost 6 bases and J lost 7 bases. Germline CDR1 reads ENHRY; CDR2 reads SYGVKD. This CDR3 comprises 15 residues. The CDR3 is CAIRGVGLAGVEQYF. CDR3 DNA sequence: TGTGCCATCAGAGGCGTAGGACTAGCGGGAGTTGAGCAGTACTTC.

The chain has TRBV28 and TRBJ1-1, with a weak D call TRBD1 (5 bases). Germline CDR1 reads MDHEN; CDR2 reads SYDVKM. V lost 7 bases and J lost 0, with 18 bases in between. The length of the CDR3 is 16 residues. The CDR3 here is CASISGDLWMNTEAFF. CDR3 bases: TGTGCCAGCATCTCGGGGGATTTGTGGATGAACACTGAAGCTTTCTTT.

This sequence joins TRBV9 and TRBJ1-3; D possibly corresponds to TRBD1 (5 bases). V lost 0 bases and J 1 base, leaving 8 bases between the germline ends. CDR1 is SGDLS, CDR2 YYNGEE, per germline. This CDR3 is 15 amino acids long. CDR3 nucleotides: TGTGCCAGCAGCGTAGTGGGGCAGTCTGGAAACACCATATATTTT. Protein sequence: CASSVVGQSGNTIYF.